One TCR beta chain is described in this entry. The authors sequenced TCR beta from blood CD8+ and CD4+ T cells. All included Susac syndrome patients satisfied recently defined diagnostic criteria for definite or probable disease. Reverse transcription used about 0.45 to 1 ug RNA and random hexamers. The immunoSEQ assay covered 54 Vbeta and 13 Jbeta segments for CDR3. MiXCR, applied by TCRdb to the immunoSEQ multiplex PCR reads, yields one record per CDR3 protein. In the table there are under 150,000 distinct CDR3 sequences, approximately 95% of which are singletons. Trimming cost V 1 base and J 10 bases, with 14 bases left between them. Germline loops: CDR1 KGHSH, CDR2 LQKENI. The CDR3 sequence is 14 residues long. This record belongs to a study of CD8 T cells in Susac syndrome.

The sequence was collected from a human donor with Susac syndrome. The source material was CD4+ T cells from PBMCs. The chain combines TRBV18 with TRBJ1-5; D is perhaps TRBD1 (6 bases). The CDR3 reads CASSPRDTEFPQHF. The CDR3 DNA is TGTGCCAGCTCACCACGGGACACGGAGTTTCCCCAGCATTTT.